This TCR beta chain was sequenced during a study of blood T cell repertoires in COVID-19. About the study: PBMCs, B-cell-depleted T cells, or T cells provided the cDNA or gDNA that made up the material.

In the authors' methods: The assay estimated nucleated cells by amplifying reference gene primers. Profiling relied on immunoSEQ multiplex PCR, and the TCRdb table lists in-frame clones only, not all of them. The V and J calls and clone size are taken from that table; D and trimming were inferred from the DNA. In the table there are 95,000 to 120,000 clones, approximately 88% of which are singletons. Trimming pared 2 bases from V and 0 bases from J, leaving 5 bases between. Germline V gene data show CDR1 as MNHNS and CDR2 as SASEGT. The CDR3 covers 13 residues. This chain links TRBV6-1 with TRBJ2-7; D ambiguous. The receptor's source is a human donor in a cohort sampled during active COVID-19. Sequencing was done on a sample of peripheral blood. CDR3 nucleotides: TGTGCCAGCAGTGAATTCCTCTCCTACGAGCAGTACTTC. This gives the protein CASSEFLSYEQYF.